The 20 T cell receptor beta chains in this list originate from one sample, sequenced in a study of cytomegalovirus exposure and HLA in healthy donors. The data were produced by immunoSEQ multiplex PCR, yet TCRdb's version contains in-frame clones alone and is incomplete. The sample lists a few hundred thousand clones, roughly 83% occurring once. The specimen sequenced was PBMCs. The receptors stem from a woman aged 30 to 39 in good health and CMV-seropositive.

This chain links TRBV7-2 with TRBJ2-7; D tentatively reads TRBD1 or TRBD2 (6 bases each). The ends were cut back, 1 base at V and 3 bases at J, with 13 bases in the middle. There are 15 residues in the CDR3. Germline CDR1 reads SGHTA; CDR2 reads FQGNSA. CDR3 in amino acids: CASSLEGGINYEQYF. The CDR3 bases are TGTGCCAGCAGCTTAGAAGGGGGGATCAACTACGAGCAGTACTTC.

The rearrangement uses TRBV11-2 and TRBJ2-5; D gene ambiguous. The germline V gene has CDR1 SGHAT and CDR2 FQNNGV. V was shortened by 2 bases and J by 1 base, with 8 bases between the two germline ends. The CDR3 has 14 residues. The CDR3 bases are TGTGCCAGCAGCTTAACACGGGCCCAAGAGACCCAGTACTTC. Its protein is CASSLTRAQETQYF.

The chain carries TRBV5-1 and TRBJ2-1, with D uncertain. With 1 base removed from V and 6 bases from J, the gap between germline ends came to 8 bases. The germline V gene encodes CDR1 SGHRS and CDR2 YFSETQ. The CDR3 is made up of 13 amino acids. The CDR3: CASSLTPGNEQFF. CDR3 in DNA: TGCGCCAGCAGCTTGACGCCTGGCAATGAGCAGTTCTTC.

The sample holds one count of this clone. This rearrangement joins TRBV5-1 to TRBJ2-3; 10 nucleotides align to TRBD1. The V gene's germline CDR1 is SGHRS and CDR2 YFSETQ. After removal of 4 bases from V and 6 bases from J, the junction contained 8 bases not matched to a gene. This CDR3 spans 15 amino acids. The CDR3 nucleotides are TGCGCCAGCAGCGAGGGACAGGGGCCCAGGGATACGCAGTATTTT. Its translation is CASSEGQGPRDTQYF.

The table lists this clone with a few counts. The chain recombines TRBV4-1 with TRBJ1-4, with a weak D call TRBD1 (5 bases). The ends were cut back, 1 base at V and 3 bases at J, with 9 bases in the middle. The CDR3 contains 15 residues. CDR1 is MGHRA, CDR2 YSYEKL, per germline. CDR3 loop: CASSQVQGANEKLFF. CDR3 DNA: TGCGCCAGCAGCCAAGTTCAGGGTGCTAATGAAAAACTGTTTTTT.

This clone has only a few counts. This rearrangement joins TRBV7-9 to TRBJ2-2; tentative D call: TRBD2 (5 bases). The CDR3 contains 16 residues. CDR1 and CDR2 from the germline V gene are SEHNR and FQNEAQ (reference sequence). V was clipped by 2 bases and J by 0 bases, with 10 bases between them. This chain's CDR3 is CASSLTYGTNTGELFF. The CDR3 coding sequence is TGTGCCAGCAGCTTAACGTACGGGACGAACACCGGGGAGCTGTTTTTT.

V is TRBV13 and J is TRBJ2-7; 14 bases fit TRBD2. V lost 5 bases to trimming and J lost 5 bases; unmatched junction nucleotides: 5. The CDR3 totals 15 residues. The germline V gene encodes CDR1 PRHDT and CDR2 FYEKMQ (reference sequence). The CDR3 sequence: CASSHGTSGSHEQYF. As DNA, the CDR3 is TGTGCCAGCAGCCACGGGACTAGCGGGAGTCACGAGCAGTACTTC.

This chain links TRBV4-3 with TRBJ2-7, with TRBD2 matching over 10 bases. The CDR3 loop spans 16 amino acids. Germline CDR1 and CDR2: LGHNA and YSLEER. V trimming: 4 bases; J trimming: 2 bases; junction bases outside the gene matches: 8. The DNA for the CDR3 is TGCGCCAGCAGCCGCGGGGGACTAGCGCCAACCTACGAGCAGTACTTC. Protein sequence: CASSRGGLAPTYEQYF.

This clone was picked up a small number of times. V is TRBV6-5 and J is TRBJ1-5, with 7 nucleotides matching TRBD1. The V gene end was trimmed by 4 bases and the J gene end by 10 bases; junction bases not matched to a gene: 7. CDR1 and CDR2 from the germline V gene are MNHEY and SVGAGI. This CDR3 has 13 amino acids. As DNA, the CDR3 is TGTGCCAGCAGTTCGGACAGGTTCGGTCCCCAGCATTTT. Its translation: CASSSDRFGPQHF.

This rearrangement joins TRBV18 to TRBJ2-5, with D perhaps TRBD1 (5 bases). Trimming took off 4 bases at V and 2 bases at J, with 20 bases between the two ends. The CDR3 runs to 17 residues. Germline CDR1 reads KGHSH; CDR2 reads LQKENI. The CDR3 region is CASSRVRSGQLQETQYF. Written as DNA, the CDR3 is TGTGCCAGCTCACGGGTTAGGTCAGGGCAGCTGCAAGAGACCCAGTACTTC.

This rearrangement joins TRBV6-7 to TRBJ1-2, with 7 bases lining up with TRBD1. TRBV6-7 is classed as an ORF, of uncertain function. V shed 6 bases, J shed 6 bases, and the junction held 10 bases outside the gene matches. The CDR3 runs to 14 residues. The DNA for the CDR3 is TGTGCCAGCAGCCTCTACGCGACAGGGAATGGCTACACCTTC. This codes for CASSLYATGNGYTF.

The V gene is TRBV6-5, the J gene TRBJ1-1; 7 nucleotides line up with TRBD1. The CDR3 consists of 14 residues. Germline assignment: CDR1 MNHEY and CDR2 SVGAGI. V shed 0 bases, J shed 7 bases, and the junction held 5 bases outside the gene matches. CDR3 in DNA: TGTGCCAGCAGTTACTCGGGACCAGGGGGTGAAGCTTTCTTT. As protein: CASSYSGPGGEAFF.

The genes are TRBV6-5 and TRBJ2-3, with a tentative D call TRBD1 (5 bases). The CDR3 consists of 11 residues. Germline lookup yields CDR1 MNHEY and CDR2 SVGAGI. Trimming stripped 9 bases from V and 1 base from J, with 5 bases between. The CDR3 protein is CARQGTDTQYF. CDR3 nucleotides: TGTGCCAGACAGGGCACAGATACGCAGTATTTT.

This clone turned up a few times. The chain uses TRBV4-1 and TRBJ1-2, with D perhaps matching TRBD1 (5 bases). The CDR3 runs 13 residues. The V end was cut by 1 base, the J end by 8 bases, with 11 bases between. Germline V lookup: CDR1 MGHRA, CDR2 YSYEKL. DNA of the CDR3: TGCGCCAGCAGCCAAGTTTCCGGGGCCGGCTACACCTTC. Translated: CASSQVSGAGYTF.

The rearrangement links TRBV4-1 to TRBJ2-2; TRBD2 might be the D (6 bases). Germline V CDR1 and CDR2: MGHRA, YSYEKL. This CDR3 has 16 residues. V lost 3 bases, J lost 4 bases, and 15 bases lay in between. The CDR3 nucleotides are TGCGCCAGCAGCCACGACCCTGCGGGATTCACCGGGGAGCTGTTTTTT. Amino acid sequence: CASSHDPAGFTGELFF.

The chain combines TRBV19 with TRBJ2-2; 8 bases are shared with TRBD2. V shed 4 bases and J 0 bases; nucleotides not matched to a gene: 4. The CDR3 has 16 amino acids. CDR1 LNHDA and CDR2 SQIVND come from the germline V gene (reference sequence). The CDR3 DNA follows: TGTGCCAGTAGTAGCGGGAGGATACCGAACACCGGGGAGCTGTTTTTT. Residues: CASSSGRIPNTGELFF.

The chain recombines TRBV2 with TRBJ2-7, with TRBD2 matching over 8 bases. The CDR3 extends over 11 amino acids. Losses at the gene ends were 10 bases for V and 7 bases for J; bases not matched to a gene: 6. Germline V gene sequence: CDR1 SNHLY, CDR2 FYNNEI. CDR3 loop: CATQPGGEQYF. CDR3 coding DNA: TGTGCCACCCAGCCGGGGGGGGAGCAGTACTTC.

This rearrangement joins TRBV11-3 to TRBJ2-4, with 8 bases aligning to TRBD1. The CDR3 consists of 17 residues. Per the germline V gene, CDR1 is SGHNT and CDR2 is YENEEA. V was pared by 5 bases and J by 0 bases, with 9 bases of the junction left unmatched. CDR3 protein: CASSPGTGPLAKNIQYF. The CDR3 DNA reads as TGTGCCAGCAGCCCTGGGACAGGCCCCTTAGCCAAAAACATTCAGTACTTC. Variable domain in full (rest from reference TRBV11-3 and TRBJ2-4): EAGVVQSPRYKIIEKKQPVAFWCNPISGHNTLYWYLQNLGQGPELLIRYENEEAVDDSQLPKDRFSAERLKGVDSTLKIQPAELGDSAVYLCASSPGTGPLAKNIQYFGAGTRLSVL.

The J gene is TRBJ2-3, the V gene TRBV10-3; D gene uncertain. This CDR3 is 12 amino acids long. Germline V gene lookup returns CDR1 ENHRY and CDR2 SYGVKD. The V end was cut by 6 bases, the J end by 3 bases, with 7 bases between. The CDR3 loop is CAIRVGTDTQYF. The CDR3 nucleotides read TGTGCCATCAGGGTAGGGACAGATACGCAGTATTTT.

This clone came up once. The V gene is TRBV29-1, the J gene TRBJ2-1, with TRBD2 identical over 8 bases. CDR1 SQVTM and CDR2 ANQGSEA come from the germline V gene. V shed 1 base and J 4 bases; nucleotides not matched to a gene: 9. This CDR3 contains 16 residues. This CDR3 reads CSVEVGGASNYNEQFF. For the CDR3, the DNA is TGCAGCGTTGAAGTCGGGGGGGCTAGCAATTACAATGAGCAGTTCTTC.